This TCR beta chain is from a study of Graves' ophthalmopathy and Graves' hyperthyroidism. RNA served as the template for amplifying TCR beta CDR3 regions. First-round RT-PCR employed HTBI primers, with a second-round multiplex PCR after it. TCRdb used MiXCR to reprocess the multiplex PCR reads, holding one entry per CDR3 protein. This sample carries some 1.1 million distinct CDR3 sequences, 36% of them seen once, and the ten largest clones take approximately 10%. The CDR3 consists of 17 residues. J gave up 6 bases and V 0 bases, and 13 bases lay outside the gene matches. Germline V gene sequence: CDR1 MGHRA, CDR2 YSYEKL. A remark on this clonotype: The antigen remains undetermined.

Hyperthyroidism patients were newly diagnosed, ill under 2 months, and aged 18 to 65 years. None of the included patients had other autoimmune diseases, uncontrolled infections, pregnancy or lactation, as these led to exclusion. Diagnostic conclusions were grounded in clinical symptoms, serum thyroxine, TRAb, thyroid ultrasound and orbital computed tomography. Study outcomes and limitations: Blood also contained most of the expanded thyroid clonotypes above 0.001 frequency.

The sequence was collected from an adult man with Graves' hyperthyroidism. The rearrangement uses TRBV4-1 and TRBJ2-7, with 8 bases matching TRBD1. The specimen was peripheral blood or thyroid tissue (not recorded which). The CDR3: CASSQEAGDRGRSEQYF. Written as DNA, the CDR3 is TGCGCCAGCAGCCAAGAAGCTGGTGACAGGGGTCGCTCCGAGCAGTACTTC.